This TCR beta chain was found in a study of response to subunit inactivated influenza vaccine. Notes on the study in general: Authors suggested each seasonal flu vaccination may recruit only limited numbers of new T cells.

TCRdb reanalysed the RT-PCR reads using MiXCR and keeps one entry per CDR3 protein. The data contain 490,000 or so distinct CDR3 sequences, under 9% of them singletons. This CDR3 region has 14 residues. Deletions cut 4 bases from V and 0 bases from J, with 11 bases between. The V gene's germline CDR1 is SGHRS and CDR2 YFSETQ. A few counts support this clonotype. Its antigen is still unknown. V is TRBV5-1 and J is TRBJ2-7, with D possibly being TRBD1 (5 bases). The sample here was PBMCs from blood, taken around 2 years after vaccination. This TCR was sampled from a man between 50 and 70 years old who received an inactivated influenza vaccine. The CDR3 coding sequence is TGCGCCAGCAGCGTGGCAGGGAACTCCTACGAGCAGTACTTC. Translation gives CASSVAGNSYEQYF.